This TCR beta chain was recorded in a study of cytomegalovirus exposure and HLA in healthy donors. Study details: Roughly 180 million T cells yielded around 120 million unique TCR beta sequences in earlier analysis.

The primer mix had 60 Vbeta and 13 Jbeta primers. Assay used: immunoSEQ multiplex PCR; TCRdb lists only in-frame clones, some missing. The repertoire table contains around 110,000 clones. Details on this clone: Its antigen remains unidentified.

General study findings and limits: For most TCR sequences rarity was the rule, although some public TCRs occurred in many donors.

The origin of this receptor is a man aged 40-49 years in good health and CMV-seropositive. Sequencing used PBMCs.

The CDR3 here is CATSRVGLAGVGDTQYF. CDR3 bases: TGTGCCACCAGCAGAGTGGGACTAGCGGGAGTGGGAGATACGCAGTATTTT. The rearrangement links TRBV15 to TRBJ2-3; 14 nucleotides agree with TRBD2. This CDR3 comprises 17 residues. With V trimmed by 1 base and J by 5 bases, 5 bases remained unmatched. The germline V gene encodes CDR1 LNHNV and CDR2 YYDKDF (reference sequence).